Listed below are T cell receptor beta chains from one sample, sequenced in a study of blood T cell repertoires in COVID-19. Sequencing used immunoSEQ multiplex PCR; TCRdb keeps in-frame clones, though not all of them. This sample carries about 310,000 clones, 89% of them seen once, and the ten largest clones take about 9.5%. Material: PBMCs or T cells enriched from blood (not recorded which). These receptors all come from a middle-aged woman who had recovered from COVID-19. Both conserved end residues are part of each CDR3. A D gene is named only where the DNA matches it firmly. Only part of the rows carry a size: once, few, many, or a class if the clone is expanded.

CDR3 | DNA | J | size | V | D | length
CASSGASRSNEKLFF | TGTGCCAGTAGTGGGGCGTCGAGGTCTAATGAAAAACTGTTTTTT | TRBJ1-4 | once | TRBV19 | NA | 15
CAIRDSDGAGNTIYF | TGTGCCATTCGGGACTCGGACGGGGCTGGAAACACCATATATTTT | TRBJ1-3 | once | TRBV28 | NA | 15
CASSRERGAFYEQYF | TGTGCCAGCAGCCGGGAGCGGGGGGCCTTCTACGAGCAGTACTTC | TRBJ2-7 | NA | TRBV7-2 | TRBD2 | 15
CASSGMDPKGSGNTIYF | TGTGCCAGCAGTGGTATGGACCCAAAGGGGTCTGGAAACACCATATATTTT | TRBJ1-3 | NA | TRBV2 | NA | 17
CASSLSLGPNTGELFF | TGCGCCAGCAGCCTATCCTTGGGCCCGAACACCGGGGAGCTGTTTTTT | TRBJ2-2 | NA | TRBV5-1 | NA | 16
CASSLVPGWKLFF | TGTGCCAGCAGCTTAGTACCAGGGTGGAAACTGTTTTTT | TRBJ1-4 | many | TRBV7-9 | NA | 13
CASSIDRTGTEAFF | TGTGCCAGTAGTATAGATAGGACAGGGACTGAAGCTTTCTTT | TRBJ1-1 | once | TRBV19 | TRBD1 | 14
CASSQWTNTDTQYF | TGTGCCAGCAGCCAATGGACTAACACAGATACGCAGTATTTT | TRBJ2-3 | NA | TRBV7-3 | NA | 14
CASSQRTGGNSGNTIYF | TGCGCCAGCAGCCAGAGGACAGGCGGGAACTCTGGAAACACCATATATTTT | TRBJ1-3 | NA | TRBV4-1 | TRBD1 | 17
CASRSGTGVMDTQYF | TGTGCCAGCAGGAGCGGGACAGGGGTGATGGATACGCAGTATTTT | TRBJ2-3 | NA | TRBV2 | TRBD1 | 15
CASSLGRLAGGTGELFF | TGTGCCAGCAGCTTAGGGCGACTAGCGGGAGGCACCGGGGAGCTGTTTTTT | TRBJ2-2 | NA | TRBV7-8 | TRBD2 | 17
CASSSRTGLLYEQYF | TGTGCCAGCAGCTCGAGGACAGGGCTACTATACGAGCAGTACTTC | TRBJ2-7 | NA | TRBV7-8 | TRBD1 | 15
CASSRLGQGIQVYEQYF | TGTGCCAGCAGCCGTCTGGGACAGGGAATCCAGGTCTACGAGCAGTACTTC | TRBJ2-7 | NA | TRBV11-3 | TRBD1 | 17
CASSSPPNVEEKLFF | TGTGCCAGCAGTTCCCCTCCTAATGTCGAAGAAAAACTGTTTTTT | TRBJ1-4 | NA | TRBV28 | NA | 15
CASSPSDRGYEQYF | TGTGCCAGCAGTCCCTCGGACAGGGGATACGAGCAGTACTTC | TRBJ2-7 | NA | TRBV6-5 | TRBD1 | 14
CASSLALTYEQYF | TGTGCCAGCAGTTTAGCCCTAACCTACGAGCAGTACTTC | TRBJ2-7 | once | TRBV12-3/TRBV12-4 | NA | 13
CASSYVARGYEKLFF | TGTGCCAGCAGTTACGTGGCCAGGGGATATGAAAAACTGTTTTTT | TRBJ1-4 | NA | TRBV6-5 | NA | 15
CATRRGQDSGNTIYF | TGTGCCACCAGAAGGGGACAGGACTCTGGAAACACCATATATTTT | TRBJ1-3 | NA | TRBV19 | TRBD1 | 15
CSVESGYGYTF | TGCAGCGTTGAGTCGGGTTATGGCTACACCTTC | TRBJ1-2 | few | TRBV29-1 | NA | 11
CASTDPGLAGIGTQYF | TGTGCCAGCACGGACCCGGGACTAGCGGGGATTGGGACCCAGTACTTC | TRBJ2-5 | few | TRBV28 | TRBD2 | 16
CASGLVQGISGNTIYF | TGTGCTAGTGGTTTGGTCCAGGGTATCTCTGGAAACACCATATATTTT | TRBJ1-3 | few | TRBV12-5 | NA | 16
CASSLLGTEAFF | TGTGCCAGCTCATTACTCGGCACTGAAGCTTTCTTT | TRBJ1-1 | NA | TRBV18 | NA | 12
CASSPQGTNEKLFF | TGTGCCAGCTCCCCTCAGGGAACTAATGAAAAACTGTTTTTT | TRBJ1-4 | once | TRBV27 | NA | 14
CASSLVRREGPPDTQYF | TGTGCCAGCAGCTTAGTGAGGCGGGAGGGCCCCCCAGATACGCAGTATTTT | TRBJ2-3 | NA | TRBV7-9 | TRBD2 | 17
CASSTDRGTEAFF | TGTGCCAGCAGCACAGACAGGGGCACTGAAGCTTTCTTT | TRBJ1-1 | NA | TRBV7-3 | TRBD1 | 13
CATSRDLGGVNSPLHF | TGTGCCACCAGCAGAGATCTCGGAGGTGTGAATTCACCCCTCCACTTT | TRBJ1-6 | once | TRBV15 | NA | 16
CASSYSTGPNQPQHF | TGTGCCAGCAGTTACTCGACAGGCCCCAATCAGCCCCAGCATTTT | TRBJ1-5 | NA | TRBV6-2/TRBV6-3 | NA | 15
CASSPPSRNEQYF | TGTGCCAGCTCACCACCGTCCAGGAACGAGCAGTACTTC | TRBJ2-7 | NA | TRBV18 | NA | 13
CASSAGGYSYEQYF | TGTGCCAGCTCCGCCGGCGGCTACTCCTACGAGCAGTACTTC | TRBJ2-7 | NA | TRBV13 | NA | 14
CASSLRQGGFFGYTF | TGTGCCAGCAGCCTTCGTCAGGGGGGATTCTTTGGCTACACCTTC | TRBJ1-2 | NA | TRBV12-1 | NA | 15
CASSPRSVDNSPLHF | TGTGCCAGCTCACCACGGTCCGTAGATAATTCACCCCTCCACTTT | TRBJ1-6 | NA | TRBV18 | NA | 15
CASSLDTSKLFF | TGTGCCAGCAGCTTGGACACTTCGAAACTGTTTTTT | TRBJ1-4 | NA | TRBV7-2 | NA | 12
CASSLGGTVHNEQFF | TGTGCCAGCAGTCTAGGGGGGACAGTTCACAATGAGCAGTTCTTC | TRBJ2-1 | few | TRBV6-2/TRBV6-3 | NA | 15
CASSPGTDNLYGYTF | TGTGCCAGCAGCCCCGGGACAGACAACCTCTATGGCTACACCTTC | TRBJ1-2 | NA | TRBV2 | TRBD1 | 15